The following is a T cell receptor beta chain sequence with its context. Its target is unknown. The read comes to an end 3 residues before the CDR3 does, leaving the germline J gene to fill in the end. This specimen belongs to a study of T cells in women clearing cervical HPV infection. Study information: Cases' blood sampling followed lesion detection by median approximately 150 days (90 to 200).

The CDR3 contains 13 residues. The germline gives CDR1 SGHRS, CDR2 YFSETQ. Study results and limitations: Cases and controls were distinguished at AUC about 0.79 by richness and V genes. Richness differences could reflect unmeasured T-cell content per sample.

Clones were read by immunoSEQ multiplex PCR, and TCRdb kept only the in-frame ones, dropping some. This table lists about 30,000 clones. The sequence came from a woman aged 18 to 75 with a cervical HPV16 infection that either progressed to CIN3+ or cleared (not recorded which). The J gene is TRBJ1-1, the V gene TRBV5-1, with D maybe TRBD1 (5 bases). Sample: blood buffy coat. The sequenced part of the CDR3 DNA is TGCGCCAGCAGTTCCCAGGGTGGGGAGACA. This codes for CASSSQGGET. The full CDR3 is CASSSQGGETAFF.